This T cell receptor (beta chain) came from a study of CXCR3-negative and CXCR3-positive naive CD8 T cells. Study findings and constraints: The TRB CDR3s that CXCR3-positive naive cells carried were more hydrophobic than those of CXCR3-negative naive cells. Memory CD8+ T cell repertoires were far less diverse than both naive subsets.

The CDR3 has 13 amino acids. CDR1 is MNHNS, CDR2 SASEGT, per germline. In preparing the TRB cDNA libraries, 5' RACE with UMI labels was used. For each CDR3 protein, TCRdb gives one entry from its re-call of the 5' RACE reads, without DNA. The ten top clones account for almost 0.55%, within a sample of 84,000 or so distinct CDR3 sequences. With regard to this clonotype: The antigen remains unidentified.

The source is a human donor in good health. Some clones in this sample may be carry-over from other donors' samples. The rearrangement uses TRBV6-1 and TRBJ2-1; there is no DNA to check the TCRdb D call of TRBD1. The specimen sequenced was naive CXCR3+ CD8+ T cells from blood. The subset is: CD45RO-CCR7+CD27+CD95- naive CD8+ T cells expressing CXCR3 (TNR3+). CDR3 sequence: CASSETPSNEQFF.